A single TCR beta chain is shown here with its context. No antigen is known for it. This record comes from a study of T-cell reconstitution after alpha-beta-depleted transplantation in children. Study findings and constraints: Alpha-beta T cells present about two months after transplant were reported to originate from several hundred expanded graft clones.

TCRbeta library construction was performed incorporating unique molecular identifiers. In TCRdb, the PCR reads were re-called with MiXCR into one record per CDR3 protein. The sample carries roughly 200,000 distinct CDR3 sequences, around 8.4% recorded once. V shed 6 bases, J shed 7 bases, and the junction held 13 bases outside the gene matches. The CDR3 is 16 residues long. The sequence derives from a male patient aged 2 to 10 who had a stem cell transplant for acute myeloid leukemia, so the T cells may come from the graft donor. V is TRBV12-3 or TRBV12-4 and J is TRBJ2-1; 9 nucleotides agree with TRBD2. The starting material was PBMCs, mostly from graft donor cells, obtained 360 days after TCRalphabeta/CD19-depleted stem cell transplant. CDR3 sequence: CASRPTGRGGRNEQFF. CDR3 DNA sequence: TGTGCCAGCAGACCCACCGGGCGGGGGGGCCGTAATGAGCAGTTCTTC.